This T cell receptor beta chain comes out of a study of identical twins. Whole-study results and caveats: With abundant cord blood beta clonotypes, insertions were fewer; memory repertoires showed no such pattern. In drawing conclusions, the study used cross-sectional statistical analysis and did not follow the same donors.

With regard to this clonotype: No antigen is known for it.

The CDR3 sequence is 17 residues long. Looked up from germline, CDR1 is LNHNV and CDR2 is YYDKDF (reference sequence). Trimming cost V 5 bases and J 2 bases, with 20 bases left between them. MiXCR, run by TCRdb on the 5' RACE reads, gives a single entry per CDR3 protein. The sample lists approximately 210,000 distinct CDR3 sequences, roughly 15% seen once, with less than 45% in the top ten. This sample also belongs to another study, concerning T cells expressing NK-cell markers. That paper states: Sorted CD3+CD56+NKG2C+, CD3+CD56+NKG2C- and CD3+CD56-NKG2C+ T-cell subsets were beta-chain profiled. Topping the CD3+CD56-NKG2C+ fraction as well were these clonotypes, in a few donors.

The receptor's source is a woman aged 18-35 years in good health. The sequencing sample was made of CD8+ T cells sorted from blood. V is TRBV15 and J is TRBJ2-3, with D uncertain. This chain's CDR3 is CATSGTSADTSTDTQYF. In DNA form, the CDR3 reads TGTGCCACCAGCGGAACATCGGCGGATACTTCCACAGATACGCAGTATTTT.